These 5 T cell receptor beta chains were all obtained from the same sample, sequenced in a study of CD8 T cells in ankylosing spondylitis. TCRdb reanalysed the 5' RACE reads using MiXCR and keeps one entry per CDR3 protein. Seen here are 150,000 to 200,000 distinct CDR3 sequences, under 35% observed once, and the top ten hold 6%. The material sequenced was synovial fluid, either unsorted or a sorted T cell fraction (not recorded which). These receptors were obtained from a male donor with ankylosing spondylitis.

This clonotype has a handful of counts. V and J are TRBV20-1 and TRBJ2-1, with TRBD2 matching 9 bases. The CDR3 runs to 14 residues. The V and J ends lost 4 bases and 0 bases, in that order; junction bases with no gene match: 1. Looked up from germline, CDR1 is DFQATT and CDR2 is SNEGSKA (reference sequence). The CDR3 sequence is CSATSGNSYNEQFF. The DNA for the CDR3 is TGCAGTGCTACTAGCGGGAACTCCTACAATGAGCAGTTCTTC.

The genes are TRBV7-9 and TRBJ2-3, with 9 bases that match TRBD2. Germline V lookup: CDR1 SEHNR, CDR2 FQNEAQ (reference sequence). Trimming cost V 5 bases and J 2 bases; bases outside gene matches: 8. The CDR3 is 16 amino acids. CDR3 sequence reads: CASSLNLAGSTDTQYF. As DNA, the CDR3 is TGTGCCAGCAGCCTGAATCTAGCGGGGTCCACAGATACGCAGTATTTT.

This clonotype has ten or more counts. The rearrangement uses TRBV28 and TRBJ2-3; a weak D match, TRBD2 (6 bases). The V and J ends lost 5 bases and 4 bases respectively, with 7 bases between them. The germline V gene has CDR1 MDHEN and CDR2 SYDVKM. This CDR3 comprises 12 residues. The chain's CDR3 is CASSVAADTQYF. The CDR3 DNA reads as TGTGCCAGCAGTGTAGCGGCAGATACGCAGTATTTT.

V gene TRBV28 combines with J gene TRBJ2-1, with no clear D. Trimming left V 6 bases short and J 0 bases short, with 9 bases between. The germline V gene has CDR1 MDHEN and CDR2 SYDVKM. There are 14 residues in the CDR3. The chain's CDR3 is CASSVGYSYNEQFF. CDR3 in DNA: TGTGCCAGCAGCGTGGGGTACTCCTACAATGAGCAGTTCTTC.

The chain has TRBV12-3 or TRBV12-4 and TRBJ1-2; TRBD1 matches 8 bases. The V and J ends lost 5 bases and 3 bases, in that order; junction bases with no gene match: 5. CDR3 size: 14 residues. The CDR3 here is CASSTQGAYYGYTF. For the CDR3, the DNA is TGTGCCAGCAGTACCCAGGGGGCCTACTATGGCTACACCTTC.